This note documents a single TCR beta chain sequence. CDR3 length: 16 amino acids. V was pared by 3 bases and J by 8 bases, with 20 bases between. Germline assignment: CDR1 MGHRA and CDR2 YSYEKL. The data derive from a study of blood T cell repertoires in COVID-19. Study details: Samples of COVID-19 (acute and convalescent) were obtained from the United States, Italy and Spain.

In the original workflow: Estimation of nucleated cell counts was performed using reference gene primer amplification. Sequencing used immunoSEQ multiplex PCR; TCRdb keeps in-frame clones, though not all of them. V, J and clone size are taken as reported in that table, and D and trimming were inferred from the DNA itself. Of 440,000 or so clones in the sample, around nine tenths were seen once. Seattle's enrolled individuals joined amid active infection and were then monitored longitudinally. The sequence derives from a woman aged 40 to 50 with COVID-19, enrolled during active disease. The sample comprised peripheral blood. This rearrangement joins TRBV4-1 to TRBJ1-5; D gene ambiguous. The chain's CDR3 is CASSQGWSGSDKPQHF. In nucleotides, the CDR3 is TGCGCCAGCAGCCAGGGATGGTCGGGTAGCGATAAGCCCCAGCATTTT.